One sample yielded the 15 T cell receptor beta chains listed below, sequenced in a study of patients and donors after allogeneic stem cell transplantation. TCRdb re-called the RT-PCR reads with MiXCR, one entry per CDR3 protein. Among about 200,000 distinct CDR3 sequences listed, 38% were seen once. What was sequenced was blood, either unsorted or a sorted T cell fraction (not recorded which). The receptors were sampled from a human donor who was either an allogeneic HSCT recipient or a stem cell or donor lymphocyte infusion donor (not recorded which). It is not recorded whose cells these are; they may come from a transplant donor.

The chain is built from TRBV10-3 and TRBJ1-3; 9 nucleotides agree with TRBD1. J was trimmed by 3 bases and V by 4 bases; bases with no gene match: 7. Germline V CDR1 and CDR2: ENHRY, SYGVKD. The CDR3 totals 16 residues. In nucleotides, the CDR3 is TGTGCCATCAGTGCCTCGACAGGGGGGAATGGAAACACCATATATTTT. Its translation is CAISASTGGNGNTIYF.

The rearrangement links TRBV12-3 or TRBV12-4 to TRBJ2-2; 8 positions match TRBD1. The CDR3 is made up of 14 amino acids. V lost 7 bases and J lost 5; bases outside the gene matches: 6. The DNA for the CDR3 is TGTGCCAGCATAACGGACAGGGCGACCGGGGAGCTGTTTTTT. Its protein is CASITDRATGELFF.

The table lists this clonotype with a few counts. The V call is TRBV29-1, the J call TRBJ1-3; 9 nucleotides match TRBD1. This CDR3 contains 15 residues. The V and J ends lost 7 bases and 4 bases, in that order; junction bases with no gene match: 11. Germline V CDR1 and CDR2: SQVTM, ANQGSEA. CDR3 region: CSARPGTGPGNTIYF. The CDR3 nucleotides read TGCAGCGCCCGGCCCGGGACAGGGCCCGGAAACACCATATATTTT.

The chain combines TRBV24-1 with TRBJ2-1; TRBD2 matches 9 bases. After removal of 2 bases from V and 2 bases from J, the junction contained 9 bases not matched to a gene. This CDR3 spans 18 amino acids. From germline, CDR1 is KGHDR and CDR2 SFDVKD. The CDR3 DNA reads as TGTGCCACCAGTGATTCGCGGGGGGGCCTTTTCCCCTACAATGAGCAGTTCTTC. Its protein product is CATSDSRGGLFPYNEQFF.

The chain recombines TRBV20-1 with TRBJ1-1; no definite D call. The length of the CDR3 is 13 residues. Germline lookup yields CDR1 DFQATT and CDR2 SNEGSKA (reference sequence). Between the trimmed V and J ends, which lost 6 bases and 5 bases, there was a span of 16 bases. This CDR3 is CSAFAEGGTEAFF. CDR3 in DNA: TGCAGTGCATTTGCGGAGGGAGGTACTGAAGCTTTCTTT.

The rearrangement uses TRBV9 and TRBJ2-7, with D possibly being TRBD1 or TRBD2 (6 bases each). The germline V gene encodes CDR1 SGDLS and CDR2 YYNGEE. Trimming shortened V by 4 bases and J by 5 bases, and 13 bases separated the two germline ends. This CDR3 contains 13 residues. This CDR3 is CASSRGQANEQYF. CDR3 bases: TGTGCCAGCAGCCGGGGGCAGGCTAACGAGCAGTACTTC.

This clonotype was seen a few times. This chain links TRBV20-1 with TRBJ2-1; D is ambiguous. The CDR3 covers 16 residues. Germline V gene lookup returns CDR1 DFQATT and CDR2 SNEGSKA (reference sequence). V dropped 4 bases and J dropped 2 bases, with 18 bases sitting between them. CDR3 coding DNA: TGCAGTGCTAAGCGAGACCCAGGTGGAACCTACAATGAGCAGTTCTTC. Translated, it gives CSAKRDPGGTYNEQFF.

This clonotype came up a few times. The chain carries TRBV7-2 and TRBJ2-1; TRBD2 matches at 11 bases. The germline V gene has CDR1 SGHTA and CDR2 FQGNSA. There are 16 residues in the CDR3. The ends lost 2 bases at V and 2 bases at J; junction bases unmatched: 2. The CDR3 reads CASSLSGLAAYNEQFF. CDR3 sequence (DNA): TGTGCCAGCAGCTTATCGGGACTAGCGGCCTACAATGAGCAGTTCTTC.

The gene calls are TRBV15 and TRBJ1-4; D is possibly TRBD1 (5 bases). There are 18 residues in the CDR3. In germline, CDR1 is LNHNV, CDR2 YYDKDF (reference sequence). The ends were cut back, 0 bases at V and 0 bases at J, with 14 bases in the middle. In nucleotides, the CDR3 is TGTGCCACCAGCAGAGATTGGGGCAGGCCCACAACTAATGAAAAACTGTTTTTT. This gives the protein CATSRDWGRPTTNEKLFF. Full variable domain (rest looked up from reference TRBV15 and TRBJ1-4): DAMVIQNPRYQVTQFGKPVTLSCSQTLNHNVMYWYQQKSSQAPKLLFHYYDKDFNNEADTPDNFQSRRPNTSFCFLDIRSPGLGDTAMYLCATSRDWGRPTTNEKLFFGSGTQLSVL.

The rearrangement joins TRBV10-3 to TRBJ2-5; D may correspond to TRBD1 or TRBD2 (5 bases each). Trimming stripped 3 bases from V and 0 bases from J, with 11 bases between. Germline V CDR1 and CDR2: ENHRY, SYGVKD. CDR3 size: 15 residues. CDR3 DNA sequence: TGTGCCATCAGTGATCCCGGGACCAACCAAGAGACCCAGTACTTC. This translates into CAISDPGTNQETQYF.

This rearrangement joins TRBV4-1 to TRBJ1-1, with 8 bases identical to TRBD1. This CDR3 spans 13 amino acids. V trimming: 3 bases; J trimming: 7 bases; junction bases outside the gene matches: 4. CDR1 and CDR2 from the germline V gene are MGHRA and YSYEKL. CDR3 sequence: CASSHTGGREAFF. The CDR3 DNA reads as TGCGCCAGCAGCCATACAGGGGGGCGTGAAGCTTTCTTT.

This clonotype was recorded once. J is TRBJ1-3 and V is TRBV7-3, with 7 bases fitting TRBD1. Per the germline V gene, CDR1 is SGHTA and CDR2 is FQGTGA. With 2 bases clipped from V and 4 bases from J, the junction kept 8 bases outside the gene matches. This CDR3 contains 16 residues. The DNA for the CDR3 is TGTGCCAGCAGCTTACCCTATACAGGGGACGGAAACACCATATATTTT. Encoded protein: CASSLPYTGDGNTIYF.

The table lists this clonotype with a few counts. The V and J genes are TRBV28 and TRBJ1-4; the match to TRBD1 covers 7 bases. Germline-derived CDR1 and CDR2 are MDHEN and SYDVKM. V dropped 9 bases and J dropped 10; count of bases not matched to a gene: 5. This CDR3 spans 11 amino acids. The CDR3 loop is CASSGGRKLFF. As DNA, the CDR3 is TGTGCCAGTTCAGGGGGACGAAAACTGTTTTTT.

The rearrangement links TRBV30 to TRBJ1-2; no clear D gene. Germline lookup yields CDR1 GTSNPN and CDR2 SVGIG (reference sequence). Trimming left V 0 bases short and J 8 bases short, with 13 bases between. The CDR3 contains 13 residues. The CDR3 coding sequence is TGTGCCTGGAGTGTACCCCCCCAATTGGGCTACACCTTC. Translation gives CAWSVPPQLGYTF. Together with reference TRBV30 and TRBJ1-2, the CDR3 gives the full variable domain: SQTIHQWPATLVQPVGSPLSLECTVEGTSNPNLYWYRQAAGRGLQLLFYSVGIGQISSEVPQNLSASRPQDRQFILSSKKLLLSDSGFYLCAWSVPPQLGYTFGSGTRLTVV.

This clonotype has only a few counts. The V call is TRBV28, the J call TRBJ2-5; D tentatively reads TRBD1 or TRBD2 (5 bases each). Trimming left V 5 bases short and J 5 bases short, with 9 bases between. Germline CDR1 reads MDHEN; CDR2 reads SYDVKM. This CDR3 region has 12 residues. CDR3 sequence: CASSEGWETQYF. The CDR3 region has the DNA TGTGCCAGCAGTGAGGGGTGGGAGACCCAGTACTTC.